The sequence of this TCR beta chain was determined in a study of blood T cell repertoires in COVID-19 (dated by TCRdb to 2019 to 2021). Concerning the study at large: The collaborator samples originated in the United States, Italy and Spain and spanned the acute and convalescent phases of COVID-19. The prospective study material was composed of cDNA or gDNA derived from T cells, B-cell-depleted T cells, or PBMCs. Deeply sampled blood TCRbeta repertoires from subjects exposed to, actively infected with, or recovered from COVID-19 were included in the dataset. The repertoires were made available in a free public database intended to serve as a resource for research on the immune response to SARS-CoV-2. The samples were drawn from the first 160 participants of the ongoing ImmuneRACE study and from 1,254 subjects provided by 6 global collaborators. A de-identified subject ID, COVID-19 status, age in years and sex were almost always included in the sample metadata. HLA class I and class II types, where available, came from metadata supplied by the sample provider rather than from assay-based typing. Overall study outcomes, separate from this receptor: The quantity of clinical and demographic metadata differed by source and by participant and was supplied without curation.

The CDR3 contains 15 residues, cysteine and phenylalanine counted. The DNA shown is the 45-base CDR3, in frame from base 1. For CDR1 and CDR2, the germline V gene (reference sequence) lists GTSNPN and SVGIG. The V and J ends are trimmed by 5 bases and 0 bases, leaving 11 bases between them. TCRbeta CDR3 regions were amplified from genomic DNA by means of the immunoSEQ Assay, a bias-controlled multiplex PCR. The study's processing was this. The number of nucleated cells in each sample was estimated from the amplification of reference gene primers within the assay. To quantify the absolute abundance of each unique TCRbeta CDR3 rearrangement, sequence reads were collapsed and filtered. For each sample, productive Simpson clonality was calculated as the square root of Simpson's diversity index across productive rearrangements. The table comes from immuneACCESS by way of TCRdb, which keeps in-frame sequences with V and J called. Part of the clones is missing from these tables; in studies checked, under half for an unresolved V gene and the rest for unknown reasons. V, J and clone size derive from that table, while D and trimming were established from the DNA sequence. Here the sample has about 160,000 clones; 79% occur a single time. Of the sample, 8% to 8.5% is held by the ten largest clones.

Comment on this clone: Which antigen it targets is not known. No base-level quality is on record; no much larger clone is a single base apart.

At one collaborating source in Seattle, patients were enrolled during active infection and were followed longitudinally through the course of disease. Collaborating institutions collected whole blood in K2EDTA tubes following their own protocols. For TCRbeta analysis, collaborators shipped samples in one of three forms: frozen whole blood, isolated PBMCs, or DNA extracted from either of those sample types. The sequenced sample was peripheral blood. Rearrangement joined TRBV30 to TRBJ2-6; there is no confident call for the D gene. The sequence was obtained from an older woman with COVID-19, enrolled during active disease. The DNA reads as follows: TGTGCCTGGTCGGTGAGCCTCTCTGGGGCCAACGTCCTGACTTTC. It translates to CAWSVSLSGANVLTF.